This TCR beta chain was found in a study of siplizumab effects on memory and regulatory T cells. Study conclusions and caveats: Naive T cells appeared more varied than memory cells and looked like key alloresponse contributors. Tregs proliferating in siplizumab cultures lacked confirmation of their suppressive function. It was not possible to assign a naive or memory phenotype to roughly 75-95% of proliferating CD4+ or CD8+ clones.

Assaying covered about 99,000 TCR templates per sample. Data came from immunoSEQ multiplex PCR; TCRdb stores just in-frame clones and leaves some out. This table has approximately 82,000 clones, roughly 89% appearing once. Notes on this clone: Its antigen is still unknown.

The germline V gene encodes CDR1 LNHDA and CDR2 SQIVND (reference sequence). The V gene lost 4 bases and the J gene lost 2 bases, with 14 bases spanning the gap. CDR3 length: 15 residues. Sequenced material: Tregs sorted from blood. This receptor was taken from a human donor in good health. This chain joins TRBV19 and TRBJ2-5, with a possible D match to TRBD2 (6 bases). The chain's CDR3 is CASSNGGLYQETQYF. DNA for the CDR3: TGTGCCAGTAGTAATGGGGGGTTGTATCAAGAGACCCAGTACTTC.